This TCR beta chain stems from a study of blood T cell repertoires in COVID-19. Study information: In each case, the material was cDNA or gDNA derived from T cells, B-cell-depleted T cells, or PBMCs.

Original handling: Quantification of nucleated cells was approximated via reference gene primer amplification. Produced via immunoSEQ multiplex PCR; TCRdb's table is partial and in-frame only. V and J calls and clone size are those listed in that table; D and trimming were worked out from the DNA. The sample yields about 220,000 clones, 83% seen once. This CDR3 is built from 16 residues. Participants spanned ages roughly 18 to 90 years and resided in 20 to 30 US areas. Categorization into cohorts depended on clinical history that participants reported. The origin of this receptor is a woman aged 40 to 50 who had been exposed to COVID-19. The sample was PBMCs or T cells enriched from blood (not recorded which). The chain joins TRBV21-1 to TRBJ1-4; the D call TRBD1 from the table was never checked on the DNA. TRBV21-1 is designated a pseudogene. CDR3 sequence: CASNSDRGRTNEKLFF. As DNA, the CDR3 is TGTGCCAGCAACTCGGACAGGGGGCGGACTAATGAAAAACTGTTTTTT.